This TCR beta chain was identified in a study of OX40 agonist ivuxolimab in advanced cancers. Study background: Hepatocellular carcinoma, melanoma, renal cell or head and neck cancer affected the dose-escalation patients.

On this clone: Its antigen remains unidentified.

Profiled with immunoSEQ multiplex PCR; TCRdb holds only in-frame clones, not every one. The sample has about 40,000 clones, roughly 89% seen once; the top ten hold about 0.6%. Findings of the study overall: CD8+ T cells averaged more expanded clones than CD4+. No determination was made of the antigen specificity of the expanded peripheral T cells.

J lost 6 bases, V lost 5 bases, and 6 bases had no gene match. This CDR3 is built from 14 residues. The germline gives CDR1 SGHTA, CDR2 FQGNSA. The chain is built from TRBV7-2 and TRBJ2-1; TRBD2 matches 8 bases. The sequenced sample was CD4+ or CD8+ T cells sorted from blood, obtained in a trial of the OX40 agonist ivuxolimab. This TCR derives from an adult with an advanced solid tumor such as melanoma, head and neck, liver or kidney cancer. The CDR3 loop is CASSPGTSFNEQFF. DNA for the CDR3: TGTGCCAGCAGCCCCGGGACTAGTTTCAATGAGCAGTTCTTC.